This T cell receptor beta chain was documented in a study of blood T cell repertoires in COVID-19 (dated by TCRdb to 2018 to 2021). Some background on the complete study: The collaborator samples originated in the United States, Italy and Spain and spanned the acute and convalescent phases of COVID-19. The material from the prospective study consisted of cDNA or gDNA derived from T cells, B-cell-depleted T cells, or PBMCs. Subjects who had been exposed to COVID-19, were actively infected with it, or had recovered from it provided the deeply sampled blood TCRbeta repertoires that made up the dataset. The repertoires were released in a freely available public database intended as a resource for research on the immune response to SARS-CoV-2. Samples were obtained from the ongoing ImmuneRACE study (first 160 participants) and from about 1,300 subjects provided by 6 global collaborators. A de-identified subject ID, COVID-19 status, age in years and sex were almost always included in the sample metadata. Where available, HLA class I and class II types were obtained from metadata supplied by the sample provider rather than from assay-based typing. Study-level results and caveats: How much clinical and demographic metadata was included differed by source and by participant, and the metadata was provided uncurated.

Worth noting for this clone: What antigen it recognizes has not been identified. Base qualities are not provided; no much larger clone lies one nucleotide away.

Counted from cysteine to phenylalanine, this CDR3 has 15 amino acids. The DNA shown is the 45-base CDR3, in frame from base 1. CDR1 is given as SGHRS and CDR2 as YFSETQ, both from the germline V gene. V and J are trimmed by 0 bases and 4 bases, and the gene matches miss 6 bases of the junction. Each collaborating institution followed its own protocols to collect whole blood in K2EDTA tubes. For TCRbeta analysis, collaborators shipped samples in one of three forms: frozen whole blood, isolated PBMCs, or DNA extracted from either of those sample types. TCRbeta CDR3 regions were amplified from genomic DNA by means of the immunoSEQ Assay, a bias-controlled multiplex PCR. Regarding the original processing steps: Nucleated cell counts per sample were estimated from amplification of reference gene primers within the assay. To quantify the absolute abundance of each unique TCRbeta CDR3 rearrangement, sequence reads were collapsed and filtered. Productive Simpson clonality was computed per sample as the square root of Simpson's diversity index over productive rearrangements. What TCRdb holds here is the immuneACCESS table cut down to in-frame rearrangements. Part of the clones is not present; checked against another copy, under half of the missing clones reflect an unresolved V gene, and the others are unexplained. The DNA gave D and trimming, while V, J and clone size come from that table. The sample includes roughly 120,000 clones, with about 86% observed a single time. The top ten hold more than 2% of the sample.

Sequencing was done on a sample of peripheral blood. The V and J segments used are TRBV5-1 and TRBJ2-5; 7 nucleotides in the junction match TRBD1. The TCR originated in a woman aged 45-60 years with acute or convalescent COVID-19. The CDR3 protein sequence reads: CASSLARGPAETQYF. The sequenced DNA: TGCGCCAGCAGCTTGGCGAGGGGGCCGGCAGAGACCCAGTACTTC.